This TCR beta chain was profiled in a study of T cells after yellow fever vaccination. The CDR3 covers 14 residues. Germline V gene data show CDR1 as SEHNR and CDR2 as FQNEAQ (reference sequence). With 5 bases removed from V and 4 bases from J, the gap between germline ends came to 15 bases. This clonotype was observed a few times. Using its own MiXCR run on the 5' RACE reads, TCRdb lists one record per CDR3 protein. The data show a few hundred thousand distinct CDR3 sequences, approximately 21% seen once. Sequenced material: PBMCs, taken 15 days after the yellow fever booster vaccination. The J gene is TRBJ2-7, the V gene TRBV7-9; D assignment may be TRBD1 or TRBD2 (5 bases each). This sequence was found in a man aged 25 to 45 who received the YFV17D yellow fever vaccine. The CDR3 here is CASSPDRPGYEQYF. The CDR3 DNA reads TGTGCCAGCAGCCCAGACAGACCGGGGTACGAGCAGTACTTC. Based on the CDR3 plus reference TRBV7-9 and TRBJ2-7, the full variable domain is DTGVSQNPRHKITKRGQNVTFRCDPISEHNRLYWYRQTLGQGPEFLTYFQNEAQLEKSRLLSDRFSAERPKGSFSTLEIQRTEQGDSAMYLCASSPDRPGYEQYFGPGTRLTVT.